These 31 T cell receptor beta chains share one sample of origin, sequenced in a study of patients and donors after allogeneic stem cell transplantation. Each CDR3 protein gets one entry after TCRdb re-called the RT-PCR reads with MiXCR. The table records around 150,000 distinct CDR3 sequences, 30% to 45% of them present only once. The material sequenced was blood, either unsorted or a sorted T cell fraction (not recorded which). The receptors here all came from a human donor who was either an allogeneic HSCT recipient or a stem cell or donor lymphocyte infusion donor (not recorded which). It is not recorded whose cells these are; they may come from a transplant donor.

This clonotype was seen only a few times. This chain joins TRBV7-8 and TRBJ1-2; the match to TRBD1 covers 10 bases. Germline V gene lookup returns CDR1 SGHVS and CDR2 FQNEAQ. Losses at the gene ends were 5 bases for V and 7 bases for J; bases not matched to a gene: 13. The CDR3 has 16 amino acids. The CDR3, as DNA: TGTGCCAGCAGCGGGGCCTCAGGGACAGGGGTGTTTGGCTACACCTTC. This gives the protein CASSGASGTGVFGYTF.

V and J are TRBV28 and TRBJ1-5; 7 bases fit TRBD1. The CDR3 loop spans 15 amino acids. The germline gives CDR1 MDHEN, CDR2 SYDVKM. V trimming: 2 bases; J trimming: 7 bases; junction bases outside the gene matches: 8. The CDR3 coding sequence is TGTGCCAGCAGTTTAGAGGGGGCGCGGGGCCAGCCCCAGCATTTT. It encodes CASSLEGARGQPQHF.

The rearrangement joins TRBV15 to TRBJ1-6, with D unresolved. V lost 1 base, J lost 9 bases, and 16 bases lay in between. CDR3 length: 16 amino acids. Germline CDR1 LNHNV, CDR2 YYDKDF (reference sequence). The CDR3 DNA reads TGTGCCACCAGCAGAGTATGGTCTCAAAGTTTTTCACCCCTCCACTTT. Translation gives CATSRVWSQSFSPLHF.

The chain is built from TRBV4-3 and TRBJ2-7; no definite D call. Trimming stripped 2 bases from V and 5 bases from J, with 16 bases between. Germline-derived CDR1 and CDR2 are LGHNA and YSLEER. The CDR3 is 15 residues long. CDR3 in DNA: TGCGCCAGCAGCCAATTTTACCCCTCAAGCGACGAGCAGTACTTC. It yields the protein CASSQFYPSSDEQYF.

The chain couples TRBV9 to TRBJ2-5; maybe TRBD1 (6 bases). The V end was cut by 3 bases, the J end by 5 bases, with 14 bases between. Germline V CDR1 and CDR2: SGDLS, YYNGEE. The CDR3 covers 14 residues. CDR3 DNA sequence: TGTGCCAGCAGCGCGGACAGTGGGGAGGAGACCCAGTACTTC. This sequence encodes CASSADSGEETQYF.

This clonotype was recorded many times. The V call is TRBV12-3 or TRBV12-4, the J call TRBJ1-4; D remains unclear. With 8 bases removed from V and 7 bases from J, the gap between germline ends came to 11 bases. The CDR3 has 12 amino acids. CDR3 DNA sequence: TGTGCCAGCGCCTTGGGTGGTGAAAAACTGTTTTTT. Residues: CASALGGEKLFF.

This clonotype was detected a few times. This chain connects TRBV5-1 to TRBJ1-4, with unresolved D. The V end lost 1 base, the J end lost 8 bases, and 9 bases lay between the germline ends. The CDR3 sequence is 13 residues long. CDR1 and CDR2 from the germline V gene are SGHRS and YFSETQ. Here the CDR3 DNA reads TGCGCCAGCAGCTTGAGCCAAGCCGAAAAACTGTTTTTT. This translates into CASSLSQAEKLFF. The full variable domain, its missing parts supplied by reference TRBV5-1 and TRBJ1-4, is KAGVTQTPRYLIKTRGQQVTLSCSPISGHRSVSWYQQTPGQGLQFLFEYFSETQRNKGNFPGRFSGRQFSNSRSEMNVSTLELGDSALYLCASSLSQAEKLFFGSGTQLSVL.

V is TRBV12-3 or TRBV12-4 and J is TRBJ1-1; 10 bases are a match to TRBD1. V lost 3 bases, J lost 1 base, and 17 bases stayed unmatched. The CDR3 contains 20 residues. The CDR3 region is CASSFPFTPTTGGANTEAFF. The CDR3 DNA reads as TGTGCCAGCAGTTTTCCCTTCACCCCTACGACAGGGGGCGCGAACACTGAAGCTTTCTTT.

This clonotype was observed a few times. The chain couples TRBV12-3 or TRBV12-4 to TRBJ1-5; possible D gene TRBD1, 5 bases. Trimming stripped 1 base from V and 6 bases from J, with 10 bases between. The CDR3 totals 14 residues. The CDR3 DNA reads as TGTGCCAGCAGTTTAGGGGGAGGGGCTCAGCCCCAGCATTTT. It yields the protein CASSLGGGAQPQHF.

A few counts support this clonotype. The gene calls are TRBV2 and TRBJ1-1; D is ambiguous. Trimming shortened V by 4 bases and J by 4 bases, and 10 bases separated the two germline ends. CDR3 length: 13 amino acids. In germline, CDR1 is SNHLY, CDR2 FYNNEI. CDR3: CASSVGSGTEAFF. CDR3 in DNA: TGTGCCAGCAGTGTAGGAAGTGGCACTGAAGCTTTCTTT.

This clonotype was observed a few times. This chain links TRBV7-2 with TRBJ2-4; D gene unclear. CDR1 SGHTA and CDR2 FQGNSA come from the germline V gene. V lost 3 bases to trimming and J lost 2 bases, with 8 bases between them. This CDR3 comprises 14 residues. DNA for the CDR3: TGTGCCAGCAGCTTGGGTGGGTCCAAAAACATTCAGTACTTC. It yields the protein CASSLGGSKNIQYF.

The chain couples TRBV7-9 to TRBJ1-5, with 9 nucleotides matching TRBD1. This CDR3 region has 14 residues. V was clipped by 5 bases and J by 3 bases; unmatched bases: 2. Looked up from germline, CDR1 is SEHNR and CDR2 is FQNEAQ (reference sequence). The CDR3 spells CASSRTGDNQPQHF. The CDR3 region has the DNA TGTGCCAGCAGCCGGACAGGGGACAATCAGCCCCAGCATTTT.

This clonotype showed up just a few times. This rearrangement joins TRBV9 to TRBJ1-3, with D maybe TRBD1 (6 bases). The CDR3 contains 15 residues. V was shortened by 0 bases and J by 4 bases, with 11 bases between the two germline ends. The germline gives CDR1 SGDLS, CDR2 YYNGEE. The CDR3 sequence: CASSVATGFGNTIYF. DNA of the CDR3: TGTGCCAGCAGCGTAGCTACAGGGTTCGGAAACACCATATATTTT.

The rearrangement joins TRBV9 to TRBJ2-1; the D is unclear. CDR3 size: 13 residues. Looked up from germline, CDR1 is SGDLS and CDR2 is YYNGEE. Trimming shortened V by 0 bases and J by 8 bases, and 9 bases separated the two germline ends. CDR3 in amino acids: CASSVVDAHEQFF. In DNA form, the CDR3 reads TGTGCCAGCAGCGTAGTCGACGCACATGAGCAGTTCTTC.

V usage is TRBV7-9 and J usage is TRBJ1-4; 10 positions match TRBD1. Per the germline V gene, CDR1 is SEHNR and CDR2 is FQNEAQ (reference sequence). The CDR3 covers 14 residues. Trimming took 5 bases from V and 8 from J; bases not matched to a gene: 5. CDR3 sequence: CASSTGTGEEKLFF. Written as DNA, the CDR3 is TGTGCCAGCAGCACAGGGACAGGGGAGGAAAAACTGTTTTTT.

The CDR3 DNA follows: TGTGCCAGCAGTGAATCCGGGACCCTTTCCCTCCACTTT. Translated, it gives CASSESGTLSLHF. The J gene is TRBJ1-6, the V gene TRBV25-1; the D gene is possibly TRBD1 (5 bases). The CDR3 is 13 residues long. V was trimmed by 1 base and J by 14 bases, leaving 12 bases between them. Germline lookup yields CDR1 MGHDK and CDR2 SYGVNS.

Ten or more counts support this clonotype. CDR3 sequence (DNA): TGCAGCGTTGTGGTGAACATGAACACTGAAGCTTTCTTT. Its translation: CSVVVNMNTEAFF. The chain couples TRBV29-1 to TRBJ1-1; D gene ambiguous. Trimming took off 4 bases at V and 0 bases at J, with 9 bases between the two ends. The CDR3 has 13 amino acids. Germline lookup yields CDR1 SQVTM and CDR2 ANQGSEA.

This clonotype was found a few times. The CDR3 reads CASSQAFGDLNEKLFF. The CDR3 region has the DNA TGCGCCAGCAGCCAAGCCTTCGGGGACTTGAATGAAAAACTGTTTTTT. The chain is built from TRBV4-3 and TRBJ1-4; D is perhaps TRBD1 (5 bases). Germline loops: CDR1 LGHNA, CDR2 YSLEER. V shed 1 base and J shed 5 bases, with 14 bases lying between them. The CDR3 is made up of 16 amino acids.

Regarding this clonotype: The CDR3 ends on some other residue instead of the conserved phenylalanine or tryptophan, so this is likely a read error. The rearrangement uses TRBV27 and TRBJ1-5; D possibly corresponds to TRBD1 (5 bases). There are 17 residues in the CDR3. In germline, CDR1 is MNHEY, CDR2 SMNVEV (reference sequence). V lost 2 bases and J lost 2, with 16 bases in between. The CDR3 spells CASSLRRPDKGNQPQHL. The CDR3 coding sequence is TGTGCCAGCAGTTTAAGACGCCCGGACAAGGGCAATCAGCCCCAGCATTTG.

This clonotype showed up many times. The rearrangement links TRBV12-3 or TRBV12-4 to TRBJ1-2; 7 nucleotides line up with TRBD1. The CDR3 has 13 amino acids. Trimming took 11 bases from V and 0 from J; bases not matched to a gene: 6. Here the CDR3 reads CAGGQTANYGYTF. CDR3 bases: TGTGCCGGGGGACAGACAGCTAACTATGGCTACACCTTC.

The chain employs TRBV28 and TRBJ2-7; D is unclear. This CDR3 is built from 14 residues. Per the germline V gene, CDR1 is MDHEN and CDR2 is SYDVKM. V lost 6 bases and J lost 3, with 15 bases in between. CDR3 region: CASRTTPSFYEQYF. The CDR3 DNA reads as TGTGCCAGCAGAACGACTCCATCGTTCTACGAGCAGTACTTC.

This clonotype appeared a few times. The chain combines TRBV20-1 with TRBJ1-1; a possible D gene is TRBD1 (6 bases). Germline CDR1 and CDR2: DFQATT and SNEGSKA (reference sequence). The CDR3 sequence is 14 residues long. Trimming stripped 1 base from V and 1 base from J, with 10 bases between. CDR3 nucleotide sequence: TGCAGTGCTAGAGTCAGGGGTGGGAACACTGAAGCTTTCTTT. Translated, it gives CSARVRGGNTEAFF.

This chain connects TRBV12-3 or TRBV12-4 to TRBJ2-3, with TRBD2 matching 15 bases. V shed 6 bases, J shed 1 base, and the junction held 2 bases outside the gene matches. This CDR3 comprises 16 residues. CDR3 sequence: CASSRTSGGGTDTQYF. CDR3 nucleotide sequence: TGTGCCAGCAGCCGGACTAGCGGGGGGGGCACAGATACGCAGTATTTT.

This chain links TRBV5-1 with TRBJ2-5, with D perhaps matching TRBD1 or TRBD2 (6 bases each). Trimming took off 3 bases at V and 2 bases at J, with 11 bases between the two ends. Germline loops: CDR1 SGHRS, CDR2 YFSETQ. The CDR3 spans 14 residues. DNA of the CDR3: TGCGCCAGCAGCTGGGGGGCTGGGCAAGAGACCCAGTACTTC. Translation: CASSWGAGQETQYF.

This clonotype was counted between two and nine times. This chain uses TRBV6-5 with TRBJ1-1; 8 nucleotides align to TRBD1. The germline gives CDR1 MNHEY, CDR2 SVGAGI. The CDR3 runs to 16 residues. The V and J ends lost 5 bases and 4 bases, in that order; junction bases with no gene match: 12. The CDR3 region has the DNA TGTGCCAGCAGTCCCTATCAGGGGGCGGGGGTCACTGAAGCTTTCTTT. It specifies CASSPYQGAGVTEAFF.

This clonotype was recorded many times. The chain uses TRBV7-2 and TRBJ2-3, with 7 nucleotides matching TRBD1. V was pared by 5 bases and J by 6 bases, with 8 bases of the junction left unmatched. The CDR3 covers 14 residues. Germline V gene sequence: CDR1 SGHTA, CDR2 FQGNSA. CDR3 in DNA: TGTGCCAGCAGCCCAGGGACAGAATTGGATACGCAGTATTTT. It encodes CASSPGTELDTQYF. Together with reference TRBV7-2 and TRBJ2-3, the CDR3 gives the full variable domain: GAGVSQSPSNKVTEKGKDVELRCDPISGHTALYWYRQSLGQGLEFLIYFQGNSAPDKSGLPSDRFSAERTGGSVSTLTIQRTQQEDSAVYLCASSPGTELDTQYFGPGTRLTVL.

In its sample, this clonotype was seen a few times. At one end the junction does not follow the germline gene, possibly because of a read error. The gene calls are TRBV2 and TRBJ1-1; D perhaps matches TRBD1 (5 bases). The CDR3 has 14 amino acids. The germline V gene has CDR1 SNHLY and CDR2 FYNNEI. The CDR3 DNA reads TGTGCCAGATTCCGGAGGGAGGGGAACGCTGAAGCTTTCTTT. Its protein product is CARFRREGNAEAFF.

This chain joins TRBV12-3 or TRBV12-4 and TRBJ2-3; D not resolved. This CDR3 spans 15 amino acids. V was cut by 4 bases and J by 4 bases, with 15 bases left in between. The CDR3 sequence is CASSSDLAGADTQYF. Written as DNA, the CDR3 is TGTGCCAGCAGTTCAGATTTAGCAGGTGCAGATACGCAGTATTTT.

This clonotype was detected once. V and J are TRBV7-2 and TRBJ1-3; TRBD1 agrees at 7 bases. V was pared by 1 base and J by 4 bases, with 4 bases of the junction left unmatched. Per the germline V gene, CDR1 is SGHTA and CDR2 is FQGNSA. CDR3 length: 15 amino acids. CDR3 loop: CASSLVTGVGNTIYF. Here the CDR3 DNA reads TGTGCCAGCAGCTTAGTTACAGGGGTCGGAAACACCATATATTTT.

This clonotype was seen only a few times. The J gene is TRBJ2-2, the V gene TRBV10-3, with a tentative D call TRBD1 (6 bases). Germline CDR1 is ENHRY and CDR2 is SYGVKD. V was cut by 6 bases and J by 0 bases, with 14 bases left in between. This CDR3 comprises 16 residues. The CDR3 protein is CAIRVQGTSNTGELFF. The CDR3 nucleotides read TGTGCCATCAGAGTACAGGGAACTTCGAACACCGGGGAGCTGTTTTTT.

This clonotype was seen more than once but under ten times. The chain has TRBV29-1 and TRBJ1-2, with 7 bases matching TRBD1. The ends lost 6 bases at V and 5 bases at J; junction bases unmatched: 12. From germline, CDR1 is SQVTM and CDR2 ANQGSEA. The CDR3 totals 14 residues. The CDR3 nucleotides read TGCAGCGTGGAGGACAGGCGGAGGGGTTATGGCTACACCTTC. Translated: CSVEDRRRGYGYTF.